This TCR beta chain was found in a study of response to subunit inactivated influenza vaccine. Study-level points and caveats: That few new T cells are recruited by each seasonal influenza vaccination was the authors' suggestion.

With regard to this clonotype: Its specificity is not known.

TCRdb reanalysed the RT-PCR reads using MiXCR and keeps one entry per CDR3 protein. The table lists about 780,000 distinct CDR3 sequences, about a fifth of them singletons, with 11% in the top ten. The CDR3 loop spans 13 amino acids. The V and J ends lost 5 bases and 7 bases respectively, with 14 bases between them. Germline V lookup: CDR1 SGHDN, CDR2 FVKESK. This sequence joins TRBV14 and TRBJ1-2; D uncertain. The sequence derives from a man aged 50-60 years who received an inactivated influenza vaccine. This specimen consisted of PBMCs from blood, obtained roughly 5 days after vaccination. CDR3 region: CASSLAVWGGYTF. As DNA, the CDR3 is TGTGCCAGCAGCTTGGCGGTTTGGGGTGGCTACACCTTC.